This record covers a single T cell receptor beta chain. Many counts were recorded for this clonotype. Its antigen is unknown. There are no base qualities to consult, and no much larger clone falls within one base. This specimen belongs to a study of T cells in Graves' hyperthyroidism and ophthalmopathy (dated by TCRdb to between 2018 and 2021). With respect to the entire study: Peripheral blood samples were taken at the time of initial diagnosis, prior to any treatment. Prospective prediction of ophthalmopathy was tested in an independent validation cohort of 18 to 20 hyperthyroidism patients and 17 patients who later progressed to ophthalmopathy. To identify TCR V-J signatures that set the groups apart, the researchers used a discovery cohort of 100 patients, made up of 43 with Graves' ophthalmopathy and 57 with stable Graves' hyperthyroidism. Following sampling, methimazole starting at 30 mg daily was given to hyperthyroidism patients, and high-dose intravenous methylprednisolone was given to ophthalmopathy patients. Thyroid tissue and blood T-cell repertoires from six Graves' hyperthyroidism patients were also compared in the study. The paper reports TCR Vbeta CDR3 sequencing of more than 120 peripheral blood samples: some 44 ophthalmopathy, under 80 hyperthyroidism and 17 progressor patients. For training and testing, the roughly 97 patients in the discovery cohort were randomly divided in a 7:3 ratio.

The hyperthyroidism patients were between 18 and 65 years old and newly diagnosed, with a disease duration of less than 2 months. The study excluded patients with uncontrolled infections, other autoimmune diseases, pregnancy or lactation. Clinical symptoms, serum thyroxine and TRAb, thyroid ultrasound, and orbital computed tomography formed the basis for the diagnoses. For progressor patients, blood was drawn at the first diagnosis of hyperthyroidism, before any ophthalmopathy symptoms had appeared. PBMCs were isolated from 10 ml of fresh peripheral blood by Ficoll-Paque density gradient centrifugation. Progressor patients were first diagnosed with Graves' hyperthyroidism and then developed ophthalmopathy during follow-up. Total RNA was extracted with Trizol reagent, and quality was checked on an Agilent 2100 Bioanalyzer. Looking up the germline V gene yields CDR1 SGHVS and CDR2 FQNEAQ. CDR3 length: 17 amino acids, cysteine to phenylalanine. The kept DNA is CDR3 alone, 51 bases in frame from the first base. V is cut by 5 bases and J by 0 bases, and the space between the germline ends is 18 bases.

Findings and caveats that apply to the study as a whole: In cross-validation, a model built on a 13 V-J signature told ophthalmopathy apart from stable hyperthyroidism with less than 90% sensitivity and about 81% specificity, and in testing the same model reached 80%/75%. In validation, the model predicted progression to ophthalmopathy with roughly 66% sensitivity and less than 75% specificity, a median of approximately 6.7 months before onset. Sample size was not statistically predetermined, and investigators were not blinded to group allocation. Most expanded thyroid clonotypes (frequency above 0.001) were also found in blood, which suggests that blood repertoires may mirror thyroid immune responses.

The TCR beta CDR3 regions were amplified from the RNA transcripts. A first-round RT-PCR of the TCR CDR3 used the HTBI primer set with the Qiagen OneStep RT-PCR kit. Libraries were constructed in a second round of multiplex PCR, after which size selection and purification were performed. Libraries were sequenced paired-end with 100 bp reads on an Illumina HiSeq2000. The paper's processing steps were these. SOAPnuke was used to process the raw data, throwing out any read that contained adapters or uncalled bases, had a mean Phred below 15, or lacked an exact constant-primer or identifier match. High-quality paired reads were merged using COPE v1.2.5, and each unique nucleotide sequence was defined as a clonotype. Clonotypes were aligned to IMGT TRBV, TRBD and TRBJ reference segments using MiTCR v1.1. Analysis was restricted to V-J combinations with a frequency above 0.0001, which covered roughly 99% of repertoires. A TCS score was defined as the ratio of F50 (clonal expansion) to E x V (chaos), with BLOSUM62-based TCRdist applied between CDR3 peptides within each V-J. Welch's t-statistics and random forest reduced several hundred V-J features to 10 to 15, which were used in a naive Bayes classifier (R e1071). The raw public data were reprocessed by TCRdb itself: fastp quality trimming at Q25, MiXCR clonotype calling, in-frame beta chains only. For every CDR3 protein sequence, its rows merge into one entry that carries the most common genes and DNA. TCRdb, not the authors, supplied the V and J calls. The sample includes around 340,000 distinct CDR3 sequences, with about 18% observed a single time. The top ten clonotypes cover around a third of the sample.

The sample consisted of blood. This sequence was found in a woman between 25 and 40 years old with Graves' hyperthyroidism that later progressed to Graves' ophthalmopathy. The chain couples TRBV7-8 to TRBJ2-3, with the D gene not confidently named. The CDR3 region: CASSGMTVAFSTDTQYF. The DNA sequence reads TGTGCCAGCAGCGGCATGACGGTCGCCTTTAGCACAGATACGCAGTATTTT.